The clone carrying this T cell receptor (beta chain) was observed a single time. Looked up from germline, CDR1 is SEHNR and CDR2 is FQNEAQ (reference sequence). CDR3 length: 16 residues. V lost 4 bases and J lost 6, with 22 bases in between. The method was immunoSEQ multiplex PCR; TCRdb's version includes in-frame clones alone and lacks a portion of them. The profile shows about 22,000 clones, around 85% of them singletons. The data stem from a study of OX40 agonist ivuxolimab in advanced cancers. Turning to the study itself: An anti-OX40 (CD134) antibody with agonistic activity, ivuxolimab, was administered to patients.

The input for sequencing was CD4+ or CD8+ T cells sorted from blood, taken in a trial of the OX40 agonist ivuxolimab. The chain is built from TRBV7-9 and TRBJ2-7; possibly TRBD2 for D (6 bases). This sequence was found in an adult with an advanced solid tumor such as melanoma, head and neck, liver or kidney cancer. This CDR3 reads CASSSYGAGRRFEQYF. The CDR3, as DNA: TGTGCCAGCAGCTCCTATGGAGCGGGTAGGAGGTTCGAGCAGTACTTC.